Shown below are 10 T cell receptor beta chains from a single sample sequenced in a study of cytomegalovirus exposure and HLA in healthy donors. In the PCR, 60 Vbeta and 13 Jbeta primers were used. Here immunoSEQ multiplex PCR was the method, and the copy in TCRdb shows in-frame clones only, minus some. The sample contains around 63,000 clones, 78% of which appear only once. The sequenced material came from PBMCs. The receptor source for this set is a man between 35 and 55 years old in good health and CMV-seronegative.

This clone was found once. The gene calls are TRBV11-2 and TRBJ2-3; 8 bases are shared with TRBD2. The germline V gene has CDR1 SGHAT and CDR2 FQNNGV. With 2 bases clipped from V and 0 bases from J, the junction kept 7 bases outside the gene matches. The CDR3 runs 17 residues. CDR3: CASSLKLAETSTDTQYF. In DNA form, the CDR3 reads TGTGCCAGCAGCTTAAAACTAGCGGAGACTAGCACAGATACGCAGTATTTT.

As regards this clone: Just one base apart from a much larger clone, this may be a read error. The chain joins TRBV4-3 to TRBJ1-5; 8 bases fit TRBD1. V lost 4 bases, J lost 3 bases, and 5 bases stayed unmatched. In germline, CDR1 is LGHNA, CDR2 YSLEER. The CDR3 has 15 residues. CDR3 bases: TGCGCCAGCAGCCCGGGACAGGATAACAATCAGCCCCAGCATTTT. Translating gives CASSPGQDNNQPQHF.

The chain carries TRBV15 and TRBJ2-2; possibly TRBD1 for D (5 bases). The CDR3 is made up of 14 amino acids. The V end lost 5 bases, the J end lost 3 bases, and 10 bases lay between the germline ends. CDR1 and CDR2 (germline): LNHNV, YYDKDF (reference sequence). CDR3 sequence (DNA): TGTGCCACCAGCGCCTGGGGCGACACCGGGGAGCTGTTTTTT. This sequence encodes CATSAWGDTGELFF.

The rearrangement links TRBV7-6 to TRBJ2-2; weak D call: TRBD2 (6 bases). The germline V gene encodes CDR1 SGHVS and CDR2 FNYEAQ. CDR3 length: 16 residues. V lost 5 bases and J lost 0, with 13 bases in between. The CDR3 reads CASSNGAGSNTGELFF. The CDR3 region has the DNA TGTGCCAGCAGCAATGGGGCGGGGTCGAACACCGGGGAGCTGTTTTTT.

Only a few counts were recorded for this clone. This sequence joins TRBV27 and TRBJ1-1; D possibly corresponds to TRBD1 (5 bases). This CDR3 has 15 residues. V lost 4 bases, J lost 4 bases, and 16 bases lay in between. Per germline, CDR1 MNHEY and CDR2 SMNVEV (reference sequence). Written as DNA, the CDR3 is TGTGCCAGCAGTTCTAACATAGGGGTTAGCACTGAAGCTTTCTTT. Its protein is CASSSNIGVSTEAFF.

The chain uses TRBV7-2 and TRBJ2-5; 12 bases line up with TRBD2. The J call may be in error: the DNA end matches TRBJ2-7 better. Germline assignment: CDR1 SGHTA and CDR2 FQGNSA. The CDR3 is 16 residues long. The CDR3 bases are TGTGCCAGCAGCACCCGAACTAGCGGGGGGACCTACGAGCAGTACTTC. Amino acids: CASSTRTSGGTYEQYF.

The chain employs TRBV9 and TRBJ2-1, with 7 bases lining up with TRBD2. The CDR3 loop spans 15 amino acids. The ends lost 1 base at V and 8 bases at J; junction bases unmatched: 9. Germline CDR1 SGDLS, CDR2 YYNGEE. CDR3 sequence (DNA): TGTGCCAGCAGCGTAAACCTAGCGGTAGGGGATGAGCAGTTCTTC. Protein product: CASSVNLAVGDEQFF.

The rearrangement uses TRBV19 and TRBJ2-1; 10 positions agree with TRBD2. V dropped 6 bases and J dropped 6; count of bases not matched to a gene: 8. CDR1 LNHDA and CDR2 SQIVND come from the germline V gene (reference sequence). This CDR3 is 15 amino acids long. CDR3 DNA: TGTGCCAGTAGATCCCTAGCGGGAGTGGGCAATGAGCAGTTCTTC. Protein: CASRSLAGVGNEQFF.

V is TRBV20-1 and J is TRBJ1-2; TRBD1 agrees at 9 bases. V dropped 7 bases and J dropped 6; count of bases not matched to a gene: 3. The CDR3 is made up of 11 amino acids. In germline, CDR1 is DFQATT, CDR2 SNEGSKA (reference sequence). The CDR3 DNA reads as TGCAGTGGGGGGACAGGGAATGGCTACACCTTC. Its translation: CSGGTGNGYTF.

This sequence joins TRBV7-8 and TRBJ1-5; D might be TRBD1 (6 bases). Per the germline V gene, CDR1 is SGHVS and CDR2 is FQNEAQ. The CDR3 has 13 amino acids. Trimming left V 4 bases short and J 8 bases short, with 12 bases between. In nucleotides, the CDR3 is TGTGCCAGCAGCTCCAACAGGGTAGAGCCCCAGCATTTT. It codes for CASSSNRVEPQHF. The full variable domain, rest sourced from reference TRBV7-8 and TRBJ1-5, is GAGVSQSPRYKVAKRGQDVALRCDPISGHVSLFWYQQALGQGPEFLTYFQNEAQLDKSGLPSDRFFAERPEGSVSTLKIQRTQQEDSAVYLCASSSNRVEPQHFGDGTRLSIL.